The 2 T cell receptor beta chains presented below share a single source sample, sequenced in a study of early T cells in non-severe SARS-CoV-2 infection. TCRdb recomputed calls from the 5' RACE reads with MiXCR, one row per CDR3 protein. The repertoire holds 80,000 or so distinct CDR3 sequences, approximately 12% seen once, with roughly 3.1% in the top ten. Sequenced material: whole blood. These receptors were taken from an adult who was a healthcare worker with PCR-confirmed SARS-CoV-2 infection or an uninfected control (not recorded which).

This clonotype was seen many times. The chain is built from TRBV28 and TRBJ2-7; a possible D gene is TRBD1 (5 bases). CDR1 is MDHEN, CDR2 SYDVKM, per germline. The CDR3 totals 13 residues. V lost 6 bases, J lost 3 bases, and 12 bases lay in between. The CDR3 protein is CASSPPGYYEQYF. In DNA, the CDR3 is TGTGCCAGCAGCCCCCCAGGGTACTACGAGCAGTACTTC.

This clonotype was detected many times. This chain joins TRBV28 and TRBJ1-5, with 7 bases fitting TRBD1. V gave up 2 bases and J gave up 5 bases; unmatched junction bases: 9. The CDR3 extends over 16 amino acids. Germline CDR1 reads MDHEN; CDR2 reads SYDVKM. The CDR3 sequence is CASSLVKGAGDQPQHF. CDR3 sequence (DNA): TGTGCCAGCAGTTTAGTTAAGGGGGCGGGCGATCAGCCCCAGCATTTT.